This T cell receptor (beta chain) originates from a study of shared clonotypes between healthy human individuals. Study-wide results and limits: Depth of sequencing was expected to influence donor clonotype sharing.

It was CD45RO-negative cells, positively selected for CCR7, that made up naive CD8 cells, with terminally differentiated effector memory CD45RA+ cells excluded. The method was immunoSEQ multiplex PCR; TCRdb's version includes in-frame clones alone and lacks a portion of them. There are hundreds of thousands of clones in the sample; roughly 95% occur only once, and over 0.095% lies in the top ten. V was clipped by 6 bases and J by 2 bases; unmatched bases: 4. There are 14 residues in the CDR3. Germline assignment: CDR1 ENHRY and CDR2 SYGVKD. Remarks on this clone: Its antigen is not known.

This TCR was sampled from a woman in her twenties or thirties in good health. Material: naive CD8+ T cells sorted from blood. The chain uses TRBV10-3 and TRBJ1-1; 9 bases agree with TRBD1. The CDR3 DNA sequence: TGTGCCATCAGCCAACAGGGGGCAAACACTGAAGCTTTCTTT. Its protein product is CAISQQGANTEAFF.